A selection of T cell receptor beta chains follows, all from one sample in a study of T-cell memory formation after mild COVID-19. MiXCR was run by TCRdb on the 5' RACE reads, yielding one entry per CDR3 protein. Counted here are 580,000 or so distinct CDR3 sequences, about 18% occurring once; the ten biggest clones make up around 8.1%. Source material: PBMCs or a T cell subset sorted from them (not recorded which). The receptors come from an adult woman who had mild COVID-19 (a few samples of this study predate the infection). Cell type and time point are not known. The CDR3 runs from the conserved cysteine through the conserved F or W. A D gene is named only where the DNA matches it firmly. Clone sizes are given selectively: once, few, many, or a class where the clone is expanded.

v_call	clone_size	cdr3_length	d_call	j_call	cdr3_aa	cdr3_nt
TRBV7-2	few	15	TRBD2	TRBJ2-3	CASRLSGGRTDTQYF	TGTGCCAGCAGGCTCAGCGGGGGCCGCACAGATACGCAGTATTTT
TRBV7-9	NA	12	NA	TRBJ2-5	CASSLIVETQYF	TGTGCCAGCAGCTTAATCGTGGAGACCCAGTACTTC
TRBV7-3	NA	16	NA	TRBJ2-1	CASSLRGGEGSNEQFF	TGTGCCAGCAGCTTAAGAGGGGGAGAGGGGTCGAATGAGCAGTTCTTC
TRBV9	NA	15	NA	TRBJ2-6	CASSPQQVFLSVLTF	TGTGCCAGCAGCCCCCAACAGGTCTTCCTATCCGTCCTGACTTTC
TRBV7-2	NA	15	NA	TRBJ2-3	CASSLQRTSTDTQYF	TGTGCCAGCAGCTTACAGCGGACTAGCACAGATACGCAGTATTTT
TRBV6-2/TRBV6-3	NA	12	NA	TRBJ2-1	CASSNAYNEQFF	TGTGCCAGCAGCAATGCCTACAATGAGCAGTTCTTC
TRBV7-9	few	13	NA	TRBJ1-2	CASSLQDLYGYTF	TGTGCCAGCAGCTTGCAGGATCTCTATGGCTACACCTTC
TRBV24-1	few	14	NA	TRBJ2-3	CATSQDAGKDTQYF	TGTGCCACCAGTCAAGATGCAGGGAAAGATACGCAGTATTTT
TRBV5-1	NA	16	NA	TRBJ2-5	CASSLAVFGSQETQYF	TGCGCCAGCAGCTTGGCAGTGTTTGGCTCCCAAGAGACCCAGTACTTC
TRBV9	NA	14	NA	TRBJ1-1	CASSASVLNTEAFF	TGTGCCAGCAGCGCCTCGGTCTTGAACACTGAAGCTTTCTTT
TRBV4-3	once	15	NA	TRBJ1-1	CASSQSSGKNTEAFF	TGCGCCAGCAGCCAATCCTCAGGGAAGAACACTGAAGCTTTCTTT
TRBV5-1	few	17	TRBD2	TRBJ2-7	CASSLDVTSGGSYEQYF	TGCGCCAGCAGCTTGGATGTGACTAGCGGGGGCTCCTACGAGCAGTACTTC
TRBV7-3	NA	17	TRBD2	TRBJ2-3	CASSLSGSGGPTDTQYF	TGTGCCAGCAGCTTAAGTGGCAGCGGGGGGCCCACAGATACGCAGTATTTT
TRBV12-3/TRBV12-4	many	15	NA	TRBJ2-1	CASSPTGDAYNEQFF	TGTGCCAGCAGCCCGACAGGAGATGCGTACAATGAGCAGTTCTTC
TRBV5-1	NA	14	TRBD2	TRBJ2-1	CASSLSGEYNEQFF	TGCGCCAGCAGCTTGAGCGGGGAGTACAATGAGCAGTTCTTC
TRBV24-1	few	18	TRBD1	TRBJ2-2	CATSDFSRGNRGTGELFF	TGTGCCACCAGTGATTTTTCTCGGGGAAACAGGGGCACCGGGGAGCTGTTTTTT
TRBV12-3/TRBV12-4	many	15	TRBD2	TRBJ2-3	CASRASGSHPDTQYF	TGTGCCAGCAGAGCTAGCGGGAGTCACCCAGATACGCAGTATTTT
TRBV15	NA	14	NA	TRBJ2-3	CATSRDGGPDTQYF	TGTGCCACCAGCAGAGACGGGGGGCCAGATACGCAGTATTTT
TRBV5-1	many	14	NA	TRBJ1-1	CASSLGQDFTEAFF	TGCGCCAGCAGCTTGGGGCAGGACTTCACTGAAGCTTTCTTT
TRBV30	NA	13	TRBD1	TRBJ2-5	CAWTRQGPETQYF	TGTGCCTGGACTAGACAGGGGCCAGAGACCCAGTACTTC
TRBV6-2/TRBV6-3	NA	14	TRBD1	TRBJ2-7	CASSQQGAKDEQYF	TGTGCCAGCAGCCAACAGGGGGCAAAGGACGAGCAGTACTTC
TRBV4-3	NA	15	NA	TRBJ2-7	CASSRGGGDSYEQYF	TGCGCCAGCAGCCGGGGGGGCGGGGACTCCTACGAGCAGTACTTC
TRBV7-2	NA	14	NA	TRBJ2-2	CASSLSLGAGELFF	TGTGCCAGCAGCTTATCCTTAGGGGCCGGGGAGCTGTTTTTT
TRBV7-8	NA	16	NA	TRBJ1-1	CASSSQHRTAGTEAFF	TGTGCCAGCAGCTCTCAACATCGAACGGCGGGCACTGAAGCTTTCTTT
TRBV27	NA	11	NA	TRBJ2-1	CASSFSGEQFF	TGTGCCAGCAGTTTTTCCGGTGAGCAGTTCTTC
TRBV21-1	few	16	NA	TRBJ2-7	CASSALLAGGSYEQYF	TGTGCCAGCAGTGCCCTACTAGCGGGAGGTTCCTACGAGCAGTACTTC
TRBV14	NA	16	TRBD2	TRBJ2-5	CASSQVKRGGHETQYF	TGTGCCAGCAGCCAAGTGAAGCGGGGTGGCCACGAGACCCAGTACTTC
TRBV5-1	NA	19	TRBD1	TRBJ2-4	CASSYPRTGARLAKNIQYF	TGCGCCAGCAGCTACCCCCGGACAGGAGCCCGATTAGCCAAAAACATTCAGTACTTC
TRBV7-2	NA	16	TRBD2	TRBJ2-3	CASSAVLAGASDTQYF	TGTGCCAGCAGCGCCGTGCTAGCGGGAGCTTCAGATACGCAGTATTTT
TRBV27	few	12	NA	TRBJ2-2	CASSSYSGELFF	TGTGCCAGCAGTTCATATTCCGGGGAGCTGTTTTTT
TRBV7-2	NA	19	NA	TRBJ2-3	CASSSGRGPNSPSTDTQYF	TGTGCCAGCAGCTCCGGGCGGGGACCGAACTCCCCTAGCACAGATACGCAGTATTTT
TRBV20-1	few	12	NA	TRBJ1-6	CSASRQDSPLHF	TGCAGTGCTAGTAGACAGGATTCACCCCTCCACTTT
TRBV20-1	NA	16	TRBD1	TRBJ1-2	CSARDLGTGGNYGYTF	TGCAGTGCTAGAGATCTGGGGACAGGGGGAAACTATGGCTACACCTTC
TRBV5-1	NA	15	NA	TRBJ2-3	CASSASGRETDTQYF	TGCGCCAGCAGCGCCTCCGGGAGAGAAACAGATACGCAGTATTTT
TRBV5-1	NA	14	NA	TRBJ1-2	CASSEGGAGYGYTF	TGCGCCAGCAGCGAAGGGGGAGCCGGCTATGGCTACACCTTC
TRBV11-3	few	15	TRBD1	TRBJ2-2	CASSPSTGPGGELFF	TGTGCCAGCAGCCCCTCGACAGGGCCCGGCGGGGAGCTGTTTTTT
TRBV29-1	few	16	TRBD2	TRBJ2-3	CSVYRATSSVADTQYF	TGCAGCGTGTACCGGGCGACTAGCTCGGTTGCAGATACGCAGTATTTT
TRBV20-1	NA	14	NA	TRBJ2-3	CSASTRGAGDTQYF	TGCAGTGCTTCTACTAGGGGAGCTGGAGATACGCAGTATTTT
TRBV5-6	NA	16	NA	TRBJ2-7	CASSPFGYQGIHEQYF	TGTGCCAGCAGCCCCTTTGGGTACCAGGGTATCCACGAGCAGTACTTC
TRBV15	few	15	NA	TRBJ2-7	CASSKGEGRKYEQYF	TGTGCCTCTTCTAAGGGCGAGGGGCGCAAGTACGAGCAGTACTTC
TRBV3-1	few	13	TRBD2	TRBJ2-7	CASSQDITSVQYF	TGTGCCAGCAGCCAAGATATCACTAGCGTGCAGTACTTC
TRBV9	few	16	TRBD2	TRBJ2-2	CASSVTSGRASGELFF	TGTGCCAGCAGCGTAACGAGCGGGAGGGCCTCCGGGGAGCTGTTTTTT
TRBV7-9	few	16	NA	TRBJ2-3	CASSFSVGESLDTQYF	TGTGCCAGCAGCTTTTCGGTGGGGGAGTCCCTAGATACGCAGTATTTT
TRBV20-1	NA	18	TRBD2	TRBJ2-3	CSAERGSLAEWATDTQYF	TGCAGTGCTGAACGGGGCAGTCTAGCGGAATGGGCCACAGATACGCAGTATTTT
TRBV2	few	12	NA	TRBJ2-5	CASSEGLETQYF	TGTGCCAGCAGTGAGGGGTTGGAGACCCAGTACTTC
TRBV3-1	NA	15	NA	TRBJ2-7	CASSQGHRVSYEQYF	TGTGCCAGCAGCCAAGGGCACAGGGTGTCCTACGAGCAGTACTTC
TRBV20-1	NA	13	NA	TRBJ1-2	CSAPPPGTYGYTF	TGCAGTGCGCCCCCGCCAGGGACCTATGGCTACACCTTC
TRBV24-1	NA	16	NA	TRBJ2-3	CATSDPGEEQVDTQYF	TGTGCCACCAGTGACCCTGGGGAGGAACAGGTGGATACGCAGTATTTT
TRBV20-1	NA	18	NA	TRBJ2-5	CSARDTEGGLPVIETQYF	TGCAGTGCTAGAGATACTGAGGGGGGGCTTCCAGTGATCGAGACCCAGTACTTC
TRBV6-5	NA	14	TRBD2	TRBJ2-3	CASSGTSRRHTQYF	TGTGCCAGCAGCGGGACTAGCCGAAGGCATACGCAGTATTTT
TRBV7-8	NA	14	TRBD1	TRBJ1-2	CASSVTGVDYGYTF	TGTGCCAGCAGCGTGACAGGGGTCGACTATGGCTACACCTTC
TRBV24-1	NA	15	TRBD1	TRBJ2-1	CATSDDGQGRNEQFF	TGTGCCACCAGTGATGACGGACAGGGGAGGAATGAGCAGTTCTTC
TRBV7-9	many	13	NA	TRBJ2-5	CASSLVAQETQYF	TGTGCCAGCAGCTTAGTGGCCCAAGAGACCCAGTACTTC
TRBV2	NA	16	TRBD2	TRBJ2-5	CASSARLAPSRRTQYF	TGTGCCAGCAGCGCCAGACTAGCGCCATCCCGGAGGACCCAGTACTTC
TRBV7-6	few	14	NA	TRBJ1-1	CASSLDGEGTEAFF	TGTGCCAGCAGCTTAGACGGAGAGGGCACTGAAGCTTTCTTT
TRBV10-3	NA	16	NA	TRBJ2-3	CAIRGRTSVRTDTQYF	TGTGCCATCAGGGGACGGACCTCAGTTCGCACAGATACGCAGTATTTT
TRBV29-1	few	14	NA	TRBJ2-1	CSVKGPGAYNEQFF	TGCAGCGTGAAAGGGCCGGGGGCCTACAATGAGCAGTTCTTC